Following are 23 T cell receptor beta chains from one sample sequenced in a study of blood T cell repertoires in COVID-19. Assay used: immunoSEQ multiplex PCR; TCRdb lists only in-frame clones, some missing. The table shows fewer than 120,000 clones, with around three quarters occurring only once. The sample taken for sequencing was peripheral blood. The receptors stem from an older woman with acute or convalescent COVID-19.

This clone was counted only a few times. The chain uses TRBV6-1 and TRBJ1-1, with 9 positions matching TRBD1. From germline, CDR1 is MNHNS and CDR2 SASEGT. Germline trimming cut 3 bases from V and 6 bases from J; bases unmatched to any gene: 2. CDR3 length equals 13 residues. The DNA for the CDR3 is TGTGCCAGCAGTGATCGGACAGGGGCTGAAGCTTTCTTT. It specifies CASSDRTGAEAFF.

CDR3: CASSEGSSYNSPLHF. The CDR3 nucleotides read TGTGCCAGTAGTGAGGGAAGCTCCTATAATTCACCCCTCCACTTT. The V and J genes are TRBV19 and TRBJ1-6; D remains ambiguous. Germline values: CDR1 LNHDA, CDR2 SQIVND (reference sequence). The CDR3 contains 15 residues. V was shortened by 5 bases and J by 0 bases, with 8 bases between the two germline ends.

This clone was seen more than once but under ten times. The chain has TRBV5-1 and TRBJ2-7; perhaps TRBD2 as D (5 bases). The germline V gene has CDR1 SGHRS and CDR2 YFSETQ. V was pared by 3 bases and J by 3 bases, with 10 bases between. The CDR3 sequence is 13 residues long. CDR3 nucleotides: TGCGCCAGCAGCTCCGGTGGGAGCTACGAGCAGTACTTC. Protein sequence: CASSSGGSYEQYF.

The gene calls are TRBV2 and TRBJ1-5; perhaps TRBD1 as D (6 bases). Trimming left V 3 bases short and J 4 bases short, with 10 bases between. The CDR3 consists of 14 residues. Germline V gives CDR1 SNHLY, CDR2 FYNNEI. The CDR3 sequence is CASSESGTNQPQHF. CDR3 DNA sequence: TGTGCCAGCAGTGAGTCCGGGACAAATCAGCCCCAGCATTTT.

This chain joins TRBV28 and TRBJ2-7; the D is unclear. This CDR3 is built from 14 residues. V shed 3 bases and J shed 2 bases, with 11 bases lying between them. The germline V gene has CDR1 MDHEN and CDR2 SYDVKM. CDR3 nucleotide sequence: TGTGCCAGCAGTTTGGCAGGTCCACCCTACGAGCAGTACTTC. Its protein is CASSLAGPPYEQYF.

The V gene is TRBV24-1, the J gene TRBJ1-3; the D is unclear. With 4 bases removed from V and 0 bases from J, the gap between germline ends came to 6 bases. Germline assignment: CDR1 KGHDR and CDR2 SFDVKD. The CDR3 spans 14 residues. The CDR3 region is CATSDTSSGNTIYF. CDR3 nucleotide sequence: TGTGCCACCAGTGACACGAGCTCTGGAAACACCATATATTTT.

This clone occurred a few times. The V and J genes are TRBV24-1 and TRBJ2-1, with 8 positions matching TRBD1. The CDR3 spans 16 residues. Germline V CDR1 and CDR2: KGHDR, SFDVKD. With V trimmed by 5 bases and J by 0 bases, 5 bases remained unmatched. The chain's CDR3 is CATSAAGTGSYNEQFF. The DNA of the CDR3 is TGTGCCACCAGTGCAGCCGGGACAGGCTCCTACAATGAGCAGTTCTTC.

The J gene is TRBJ1-1, the V gene TRBV19, with 9 bases fitting TRBD1. The CDR3 has 14 amino acids. Germline assignment: CDR1 LNHDA and CDR2 SQIVND (reference sequence). The V segment lost 5 bases and the J segment 5 bases; nucleotides outside the gene matches: 6. The CDR3 bases are TGTGCCAGTAGTCGACAGGGGGGATTGACTGAAGCTTTCTTT. Translated, it gives CASSRQGGLTEAFF. Looking up the rest from reference TRBV19 and TRBJ1-1 gives the full variable domain: DGGITQSPKYLFRKEGQNVTLSCEQNLNHDAMYWYRQDPGQGLRLIYYSQIVNDFQKGDIAEGYSVSREKKESFPLTVTSAQKNPTAFYLCASSRQGGLTEAFFGQGTRLTVV.

V gene TRBV6-2 or TRBV6-3 combines with J gene TRBJ1-5; no definite D call. The length of the CDR3 is 12 residues. The germline gives CDR1 MNHEY, CDR2 SVGEGT. Trimming took 4 bases from V and 5 from J, leaving 6 bases between them. CDR3 in amino acids: CASSSGYQPQHF. CDR3 DNA: TGTGCCAGCAGTTCGGGGTATCAGCCCCAGCATTTT.

CDR3: CASSLDGTGAYEQYF. The CDR3 DNA reads as TGTGCCAGTAGTCTCGACGGAACAGGGGCCTACGAGCAGTACTTC. This chain connects TRBV19 to TRBJ2-7; TRBD1 agrees at 7 bases. V gave up 5 bases and J gave up 2 bases; unmatched junction bases: 9. CDR1 LNHDA and CDR2 SQIVND come from the germline V gene (reference sequence). The CDR3 consists of 15 residues.

This chain links TRBV6-5 with TRBJ1-3; TRBD1 might be the D (6 bases). The CDR3 length is 15 residues. Germline V gene sequence: CDR1 MNHEY, CDR2 SVGAGI. The V end lost 8 bases, the J end lost 3 bases, and 17 bases lay between the germline ends. CDR3 sequence: CASSPRGNFGNTIYF. The DNA for the CDR3 is TGTGCCAGCTCCCCCAGGGGTAATTTTGGAAACACCATATATTTT.

The V and J genes are TRBV10-3 and TRBJ2-4, with 8 bases that match TRBD1. J gave up 8 bases and V 2 bases, and 5 bases lay outside the gene matches. The length of the CDR3 is 14 residues. The V gene's germline CDR1 is ENHRY and CDR2 SYGVKD. The CDR3 region has the DNA TGTGCCATCAGTGAGCGGGACAGGCATGACATTCAGTACTTC. It codes for CAISERDRHDIQYF.

V is TRBV4-3 and J is TRBJ1-4; tentative D call: TRBD1 (6 bases). Between the trimmed V and J ends, which lost 1 base and 7 bases, there was a span of 10 bases. The CDR3 spans 14 residues. Germline V gives CDR1 LGHNA, CDR2 YSLEER. The CDR3 DNA reads TGCGCCAGCAGCCAAGGGACAGTGGGTGAAAAACTGTTTTTT. This sequence encodes CASSQGTVGEKLFF.

The genes are TRBV5-1 and TRBJ2-2, with 8 bases matching TRBD1. Germline-derived CDR1 and CDR2 are SGHRS and YFSETQ. Losses at the gene ends were 4 bases for V and 0 bases for J; bases not matched to a gene: 5. The CDR3 runs 16 residues. The CDR3 DNA sequence: TGCGCCAGCAGCCTACGGACAGGGACGAACACCGGGGAGCTGTTTTTT. It is translated as CASSLRTGTNTGELFF.

The chain has TRBV14 and TRBJ1-1; D not resolved. Trimming stripped 3 bases from V and 5 bases from J, with 7 bases between. Germline V lookup: CDR1 SGHDN, CDR2 FVKESK. The CDR3 extends over 12 amino acids. CDR3 amino acids: CASSHPQTEAFF. CDR3 sequence (DNA): TGTGCCAGCAGCCATCCCCAGACTGAAGCTTTCTTT.

The chain joins TRBV3-1 (or the pseudogene TRBV3-2) to TRBJ1-5, with D possibly matching TRBD1 (5 bases). This CDR3 contains 15 residues. V was clipped by 1 base and J by 2 bases, with 9 bases between them. CDR1 and CDR2 from the germline V gene are LGHDT and YNNKEL (reference sequence). As DNA, the CDR3 is TGTGCCAGCAGCCAAGCAGCGACAGGCAATCAGCCCCAGCATTTT. Encoded protein: CASSQAATGNQPQHF.

The V gene is TRBV27, the J gene TRBJ1-4; perhaps TRBD1 as D (5 bases). This CDR3 comprises 15 residues. In germline, CDR1 is MNHEY, CDR2 SMNVEV (reference sequence). V was trimmed by 5 bases and J by 3 bases, leaving 13 bases between them. The CDR3: CASSNTWGANEKLFF. CDR3 DNA: TGTGCCAGCAGTAACACTTGGGGGGCTAATGAAAAACTGTTTTTT.

The V and J genes are TRBV6-5 and TRBJ1-4; D is ambiguous. The V gene's germline CDR1 is MNHEY and CDR2 SVGAGI. This CDR3 spans 14 amino acids. With 6 bases removed from V and 0 bases from J, the gap between germline ends came to 8 bases. The CDR3 DNA follows: TGTGCCAGCAGCGCGACAACAACTAATGAAAAACTGTTTTTT. Translation gives CASSATTTNEKLFF.

This clone was seen only once. The chain uses TRBV2 and TRBJ1-1, with 7 nucleotides matching TRBD1. The CDR3 covers 12 residues. V was pared by 4 bases and J by 6 bases, with 2 bases of the junction left unmatched. CDR1 SNHLY and CDR2 FYNNEI come from the germline V gene. CDR3 region: CASSGQGSEAFF. In DNA, the CDR3 is TGTGCCAGCAGTGGACAGGGCTCTGAAGCTTTCTTT.

The count of this clone is one. The rearrangement joins TRBV9 to TRBJ2-5; 7 bases fit TRBD1. The CDR3 has 15 residues. With V trimmed by 2 bases and J by 1 base, 5 bases remained unmatched. Germline lookup yields CDR1 SGDLS and CDR2 YYNGEE. The CDR3 loop reads CASSVMTGIQETQYF. The CDR3 DNA is TGTGCCAGCAGCGTGATGACAGGGATCCAAGAGACCCAGTACTTC.

This clone showed up just a few times. The chain uses TRBV9 and TRBJ2-1; 7 positions match TRBD2. The CDR3 has 16 residues. V lost 0 bases to trimming and J lost 4 bases; unmatched junction nucleotides: 7. Per the germline V gene, CDR1 is SGDLS and CDR2 is YYNGEE. CDR3 amino acids: CASSVAGASGYNEQFF. Here the CDR3 DNA reads TGTGCCAGCAGCGTAGCGGGCGCTAGCGGATACAATGAGCAGTTCTTC.

J is TRBJ1-1 and V is TRBV24-1, with 10 bases lining up with TRBD1. The CDR3 is made up of 15 amino acids. Germline CDR1 KGHDR, CDR2 SFDVKD. The junction had 5 bases not matched to a gene; V was cut back by 2 bases and J by 6 bases. CDR3 coding DNA: TGTGCCACCAGTGATTCGGGACAGGGGAGCGCTGAAGCTTTCTTT. This gives the protein CATSDSGQGSAEAFF.

The gene calls are TRBV10-3 and TRBJ2-7, with 10 bases identical to TRBD2. The junction had 5 bases not matched to a gene; V was cut back by 4 bases and J by 2 bases. The germline gives CDR1 ENHRY, CDR2 SYGVKD. The CDR3 contains 15 residues. Here the CDR3 DNA reads TGTGCCATCAGTGGGCCTAGCGGGGGCGCCTACGAGCAGTACTTC. It yields the protein CAISGPSGGAYEQYF.